The rows below give T cell receptor beta chains drawn from one sample of a study of T cell repertoires in cytomegalovirus infection. TCRdb re-analysed the reads in MiXCR, keeping a single row per CDR3 protein. The sample lists 480,000 or so distinct CDR3 sequences, about 11% occurring once. Sample: PBMCs. These receptors were taken from a human donor in good health (CMV status not recorded). Some clones in this sample may be carry-over from other donors' samples. Both conserved end residues are part of each CDR3. The D gene is left open where the match is weak. Part of the rows lack a size; the others show once, few, many or a class for expanded clones.

V	J	D	size	CDR3	DNA
TRBV2	TRBJ2-4	.	.	CASRLIRGAGENIQYF	TGTGCCAGCAGGCTGATCAGGGGGGCCGGGGAAAACATTCAGTACTTC
TRBV7-6	TRBJ2-7	.	few	CASSPMGYEQYF	TGTGCCAGCAGCCCCATGGGGTACGAGCAGTACTTC
TRBV7-2	TRBJ2-3	.	many	CASSLAISNTQYF	TGTGCCAGCAGCTTAGCGATCTCGAATACGCAGTATTTT
TRBV11-3	TRBJ2-2	.	many	CASSFRLSDLDTGELFF	TGTGCCAGCAGCTTCCGACTGTCGGACTTAGACACCGGGGAGCTGTTTTTT
TRBV14	TRBJ1-5	TRBD1	few	CASSQGEGTGLSSQHF	TGTGCCAGCAGCCAGGGCGAAGGGACAGGTCTTTCGTCCCAGCATTTT
TRBV24-1	TRBJ1-1	TRBD1	.	CATRAQGAAEAFF	TGTGCCACCAGAGCACAGGGGGCCGCTGAAGCTTTCTTT
TRBV5-1	TRBJ2-7	.	few	CASSLWWGDSYEQYF	TGCGCCAGCAGCTTGTGGTGGGGGGACTCCTACGAGCAGTACTTC
TRBV12-3/TRBV12-4	TRBJ2-3	TRBD2	few	CASISSGPSTDTQYF	TGTGCCAGCATTTCTAGCGGCCCTAGCACAGATACGCAGTATTTT
TRBV20-1	TRBJ1-6	.	many	CSARARGTAFSPLHF	TGCAGTGCTAGAGCACGAGGTACCGCGTTTTCACCCCTCCACTTT
TRBV12-3/TRBV12-4	TRBJ1-2	.	many	CASSLSGTGGYTF	TGTGCCAGCAGTTTATCGGGGACCGGTGGCTACACCTTC
TRBV15	TRBJ2-2	TRBD2	.	CATSRAGGAIYTGELFF	TGTGCCACCAGCAGAGCGGGGGGAGCGATTTACACCGGGGAGCTGTTTTTT
TRBV18	TRBJ2-5	TRBD1	many	CASSPRTGITETQYF	TGTGCCAGCTCACCCCGGACAGGGATTACGGAGACCCAGTACTTC
TRBV27	TRBJ2-7	.	many	CASGIPGFRVDEQYF	TGTGCCAGCGGTATACCAGGGTTTAGGGTTGACGAGCAGTACTTC
TRBV7-9	TRBJ2-5	.	many	CASTEIPRETQYF	TGTGCCAGCACCGAAATCCCCCGAGAGACCCAGTACTTC
TRBV28	TRBJ1-1	.	many	CASKGLNTEAFF	TGTGCCAGCAAGGGGCTGAACACTGAAGCTTTCTTT
TRBV27	TRBJ2-1	.	many	CASSLSWGRDNEQFF	TGTGCCAGCAGTTTATCATGGGGTAGGGACAATGAGCAGTTCTTC
TRBV2	TRBJ2-1	TRBD2	few	CASSDPPRSGGYNEQFF	TGTGCCAGCAGTGATCCCCCCAGGAGCGGGGGTTACAATGAGCAGTTCTTC
TRBV19	TRBJ1-3	.	.	CASTGTVHSGNTIYF	TGTGCCAGTACTGGGACGGTCCACTCTGGAAACACCATATATTTT
TRBV7-9	TRBJ2-1	.	many	CASSLTGLMDEQFF	TGTGCCAGCAGCTTAACAGGGCTGATGGATGAGCAGTTCTTC
TRBV14	TRBJ2-5	.	many	CASSQDSGETQYF	TGTGCCAGCAGCCAAGATAGTGGAGAGACCCAGTACTTC
TRBV28	TRBJ2-4	.	.	CASRKAGTVKNIQYF	TGTGCCAGCAGAAAAGCCGGGACGGTAAAAAACATTCAGTACTTC
TRBV5-4	TRBJ2-1	TRBD2	few	CASSLYAGGYNEQFF	TGTGCCAGCAGCTTGTATGCGGGGGGATACAATGAGCAGTTCTTC
TRBV5-1	TRBJ1-2	.	many	CASSFGATSNYGYTF	TGCGCCAGCAGCTTCGGTGCAACGTCTAACTATGGCTACACCTTC
TRBV20-1	TRBJ2-1	TRBD1	once	CSARRTGTRLRGLSYNEQFF	TGCAGTGCTAGAAGGACAGGGACTCGGCTGCGAGGCCTGTCCTACAATGAGCAGTTCTTC
TRBV7-6	TRBJ2-1	.	many	CASSSEGNEQFF	TGTGCCAGCAGCTCCGAGGGGAACGAGCAGTTCTTC
TRBV9	TRBJ2-7	TRBD1	.	CASVTGDPSSYEQYF	TGTGCCAGCGTGACAGGGGATCCGAGCTCCTACGAGCAGTACTTC
TRBV11-2	TRBJ1-2	.	many	CASSRSTGQLLYYGYTF	TGTGCCAGCAGTCGCTCGACAGGACAGCTTCTTTACTATGGCTACACCTTC
TRBV28	TRBJ1-5	.	many	CASGSGNQPQHF	TGTGCCAGCGGGTCGGGCAATCAGCCCCAGCATTTT
TRBV14	TRBJ1-4	TRBD1	many	CASSQRVSRTGSEKLFF	TGTGCCAGCAGCCAAAGAGTATCTCGGACAGGGAGCGAAAAACTGTTTTTT
TRBV29-1	TRBJ2-5	.	few	CSVEVRETQYF	TGCAGCGTTGAAGTTAGGGAGACCCAGTACTTC
TRBV19	TRBJ1-1	.	many	CASSTWGGNTEAFF	TGTGCCAGTAGTACGTGGGGGGGGAACACTGAAGCTTTCTTT